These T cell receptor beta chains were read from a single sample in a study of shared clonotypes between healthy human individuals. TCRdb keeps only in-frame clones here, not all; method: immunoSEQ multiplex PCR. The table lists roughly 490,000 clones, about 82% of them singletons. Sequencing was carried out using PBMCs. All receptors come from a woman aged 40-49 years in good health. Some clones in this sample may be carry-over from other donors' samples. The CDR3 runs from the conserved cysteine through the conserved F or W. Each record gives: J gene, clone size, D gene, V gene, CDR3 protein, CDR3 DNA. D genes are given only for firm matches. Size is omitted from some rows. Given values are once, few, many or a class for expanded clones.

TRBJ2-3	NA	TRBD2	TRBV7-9	CASSLAGVTDTQYF	TGTGCCAGCAGCCTAGCGGGAGTCACAGATACGCAGTATTTT
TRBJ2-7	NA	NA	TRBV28	CASSFGLRENEQYF	TGTGCCAGCAGTTTTGGCTTACGGGAGAACGAGCAGTACTTC
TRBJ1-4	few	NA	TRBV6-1	CASRTGQYNEKLFF	TGTGCCAGCAGGACCGGACAGTATAATGAAAAACTGTTTTTT
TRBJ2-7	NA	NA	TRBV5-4	CASSLDGRPGEQYF	TGTGCCAGCAGCTTGGACGGGAGACCGGGCGAGCAGTACTTC
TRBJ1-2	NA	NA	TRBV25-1	CASSDWGTGYGYTF	TGTGCCAGCAGCGACTGGGGTACTGGCTATGGCTACACCTTC
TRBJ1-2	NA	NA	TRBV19	CASMAGWPGGNYGYTF	TGTGCCAGTATGGCTGGATGGCCAGGAGGCAACTATGGCTACACCTTC
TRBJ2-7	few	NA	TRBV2	CASSVTAYEQYF	TGTGCCAGCAGTGTAACCGCGTACGAGCAGTACTTC
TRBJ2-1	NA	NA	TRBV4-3	CASSQDLLGSYNEQFF	TGCGCCAGCAGCCAAGATTTACTAGGGTCCTACAATGAGCAGTTCTTC
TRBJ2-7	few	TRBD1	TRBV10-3	CAISERRGSYEQYF	TGTGCCATCAGTGAGCGCAGGGGGTCCTACGAGCAGTACTTC
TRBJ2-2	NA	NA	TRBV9	CASSVGLIGELFF	TGTGCCAGCAGCGTAGGACTGATCGGGGAGCTGTTTTTT
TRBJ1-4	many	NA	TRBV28	CASSLRRVEEKLFF	TGTGCCAGCAGCCTCCGCAGGGTGGAGGAAAAACTGTTTTTT
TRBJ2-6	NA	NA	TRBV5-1	CASSLTHVSGANVLTF	TGCGCCAGCAGCTTGACGCACGTCTCTGGGGCCAACGTCCTGACTTTC
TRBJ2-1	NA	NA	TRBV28	CASSYADGIVEQFF	TGTGCCAGCAGTTATGCCGACGGCATAGTTGAGCAGTTCTTC
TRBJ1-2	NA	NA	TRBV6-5	CASSYRHAVGYGYTF	TGTGCCAGCAGCTACAGACACGCAGTGGGGTATGGCTACACCTTC
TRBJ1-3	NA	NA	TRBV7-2	CASSLSPDFSGNTIYF	TGTGCCAGCAGCTTATCCCCGGACTTTTCTGGAAACACCATATATTTT
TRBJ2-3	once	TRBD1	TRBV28	CASSARTGPELTQYF	TGTGCCAGCAGTGCCCGGACAGGGCCCGAGCTTACGCAGTATTTT
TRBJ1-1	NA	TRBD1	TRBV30	CAWGTVMNTEAFF	TGTGCCTGGGGGACAGTCATGAACACTGAAGCTTTCTTT
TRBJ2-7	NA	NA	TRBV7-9	CASNSAPAYEQYF	TGTGCCAGCAACTCAGCTCCCGCCTACGAGCAGTACTTC
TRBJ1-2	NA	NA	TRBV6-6	CASSYSDRPNYGYTF	TGTGCCAGCAGTTACTCCGACAGACCGAACTATGGCTACACCTTC
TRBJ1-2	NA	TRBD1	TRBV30	CAWSKDRAGGYTF	TGTGCCTGGTCTAAGGACAGGGCTGGCGGCTACACCTTC
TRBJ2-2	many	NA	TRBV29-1	CSGYTGANTGELFF	TGCAGCGGATATACGGGAGCGAACACCGGGGAGCTGTTTTTT
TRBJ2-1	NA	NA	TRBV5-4	CASSPGLSGGGEQFF	TGTGCCAGCAGCCCCGGACTTTCCGGAGGGGGTGAGCAGTTCTTC
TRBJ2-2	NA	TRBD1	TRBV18	CASSAFVPGQGSGELFF	TGTGCCAGCTCTGCATTTGTCCCGGGACAGGGTTCCGGGGAGCTGTTTTTT
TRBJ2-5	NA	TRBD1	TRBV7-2	CASSLDRGQETQYF	TGTGCCAGCAGCTTAGACAGGGGCCAAGAGACCCAGTACTTC
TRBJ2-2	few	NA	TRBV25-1	CASSHVTTPVTGELFF	TGTGCCAGCAGCCACGTGACTACGCCAGTCACCGGGGAGCTGTTTTTT
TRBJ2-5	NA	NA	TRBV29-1	CSVGTGRGIETQYF	TGCAGCGTTGGCACGGGGCGGGGAATAGAGACCCAGTACTTC
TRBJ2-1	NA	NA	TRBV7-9	CASSLDVGEQFF	TGTGCCAGCAGCCTCGACGTCGGTGAGCAGTTCTTC
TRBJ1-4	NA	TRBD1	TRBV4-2	CASSQETGEDEKLFF	TGTGCCAGCAGCCAAGAGACAGGGGAGGATGAAAAACTGTTTTTT
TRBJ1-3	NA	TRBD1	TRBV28	CASSHHRQGSGNTIYF	TGTGCCAGCAGTCATCATCGACAGGGCTCTGGAAACACCATATATTTT